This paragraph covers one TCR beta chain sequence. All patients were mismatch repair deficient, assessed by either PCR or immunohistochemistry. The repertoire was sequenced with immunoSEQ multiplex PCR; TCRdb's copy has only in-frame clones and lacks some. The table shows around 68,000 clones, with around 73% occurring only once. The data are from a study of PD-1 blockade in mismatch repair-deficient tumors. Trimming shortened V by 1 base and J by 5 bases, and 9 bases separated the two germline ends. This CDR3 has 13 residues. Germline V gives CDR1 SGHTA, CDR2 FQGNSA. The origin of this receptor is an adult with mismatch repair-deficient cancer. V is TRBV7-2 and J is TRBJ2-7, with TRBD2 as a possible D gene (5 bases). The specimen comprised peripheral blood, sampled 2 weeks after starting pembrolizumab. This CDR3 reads CASSLGRGNEQYF. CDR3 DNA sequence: TGTGCCAGCAGCTTAGGCCGGGGTAACGAGCAGTACTTC.